These 8 T cell receptor beta chains share one sample of origin, sequenced in a study of molecular identifiers for immune sequencing clone quantification. One entry per CDR3 protein, called by TCRdb with MiXCR from the PCR reads. In the table there are nearly 650,000 distinct CDR3 sequences, less than 30% of which are singletons. The sequenced sample consisted of naive CD8+ T cells from blood, with Jurkat cell RNA spiked in. Noted subset: FACS-sorted CD8+CD4-CCR7+CD45RA+ naive T cells. Source of these receptors: a human donor in good health. Some libraries in this study had Jurkat cell RNA spiked in.

This clonotype was detected many times. V gene TRBV10-3 combines with J gene TRBJ2-3; 8 positions match TRBD2. The CDR3 extends over 15 amino acids. After removal of 3 bases from V and 0 bases from J, the junction contained 2 bases not matched to a gene. Germline V gene lookup returns CDR1 ENHRY and CDR2 SYGVKD. This CDR3 is CAISDVAGSTDTQYF. In nucleotides, the CDR3 is TGTGCCATCAGTGATGTAGCGGGGAGCACAGATACGCAGTATTTT.

A few counts support this clonotype. This chain joins TRBV29-1 and TRBJ2-7; TRBD2 might be the D (6 bases). The CDR3 covers 13 residues. CDR1 SQVTM and CDR2 ANQGSEA come from the germline V gene. V lost 2 bases and J 4 bases, leaving 12 bases between the germline ends. In nucleotides, the CDR3 is TGCAGCGTTGAACGGGGAGGTGGATACGAGCAGTACTTC. Protein: CSVERGGGYEQYF.

This clonotype was seen a few times. The chain recombines TRBV3-1 with TRBJ2-7; tentatively, D is TRBD2 (6 bases). V lost 2 bases, J lost 2 bases, and 13 bases lay in between. This CDR3 is built from 15 residues. Germline V CDR1 and CDR2: LGHDT, YNNKEL (reference sequence). The CDR3 bases are TGTGCCAGCAGCCAAATAGTAGCGGAGACCTACGAGCAGTACTTC. Protein sequence: CASSQIVAETYEQYF.

In the case of this clonotype: A junction end diverges from the germline sequence, so it may reflect a read error. The chain carries TRBV29-1 and TRBJ1-5, with D possibly being TRBD1 (5 bases). From germline, CDR1 is SQVTM and CDR2 ANQGSEA. CDR3 length: 15 residues. The CDR3 DNA follows: TGCCGCCACAAGGGGAGATTCTTTCGTAATCGGCCCCAGCATTTT. Translating gives CRHKGRFFRNRPQHF.

J is TRBJ2-7 and V is TRBV4-1, with D possibly TRBD1 on 5 matching bases. This CDR3 comprises 14 residues. Trimming cost V 3 bases and J 0 bases, with 9 bases left between them. Per the germline V gene, CDR1 is MGHRA and CDR2 is YSYEKL. CDR3 sequence: CASSHPRGSYEQYF. Written as DNA, the CDR3 is TGCGCCAGCAGCCACCCAAGGGGCTCCTACGAGCAGTACTTC.

This clonotype has ten or more counts. The chain combines TRBV6-5 with TRBJ2-3; D is possibly TRBD1 (6 bases). V lost 2 bases and J lost 0, with 21 bases in between. There are 19 residues in the CDR3. In germline, CDR1 is MNHEY, CDR2 SVGAGI. CDR3 residues: CASSYPDRLCTHSTDTQYF. In DNA, the CDR3 is TGTGCCAGCAGTTACCCCGACAGGTTATGCACACACAGCACAGATACGCAGTATTTT.

As for this clonotype: A much larger clone differs from this one at a single base, so this may be a read error. V usage is TRBV6-6 and J usage is TRBJ1-6; weak D call: TRBD1 (5 bases). Germline CDR1 MNHNY, CDR2 SVGAGI (reference sequence). This CDR3 spans 14 amino acids. The CDR3 region has the DNA TGTGCCAGCACCCCAGGGATTTATAATTCAACCCTCCACTTT. Translating gives CASTPGIYNSTLHF.

With regard to this clonotype: This sequence may be a read error, since a much larger clone differs from it by one base. J is TRBJ2-5 and V is TRBV19; 8 positions agree with TRBD2. The length of the CDR3 is 15 residues. V lost 1 base to trimming and J lost 4 bases; unmatched junction nucleotides: 5. Germline-derived CDR1 and CDR2 are LNHDA and SQIVND (reference sequence). CDR3 sequence: CASSIVRGGPETQYF. The CDR3 DNA sequence: TGTGCCAGTAGTATAGTACGCGGGGGGCCAGAGACCCAGTACTTC.